The 14 T cell receptor beta chains below all came from one sample that was sequenced in a study of graft-versus-host responses after intestinal transplantation. Assay used: immunoSEQ multiplex PCR; TCRdb lists only in-frame clones, some missing. The profile shows over 85,000 clones, 85% to 95% of them singletons. The antigens of these receptors remain unknown. The sample was unstimulated CD8+ T cells sorted from spleen or lymph node cells, taken before intestinal transplant. The receptor source for this set is a human donor who received an intestinal transplant.

V and J are TRBV6-5 and TRBJ2-1, with D perhaps TRBD1 (5 bases). The length of the CDR3 is 14 residues. V lost 6 bases, J lost 0 bases, and 9 bases lay in between. In germline, CDR1 is MNHEY, CDR2 SVGAGI. The CDR3 coding sequence is TGTGCCAGCAGACAGGAGCACTCCTACAATGAGCAGTTCTTC. Protein product: CASRQEHSYNEQFF.

This chain joins TRBV6-6 and TRBJ1-1; D is undetermined. CDR1 and CDR2 (germline): MNHNY, SVGAGI (reference sequence). The V gene lost 0 bases and the J gene lost 9 bases, with 20 bases spanning the gap. This CDR3 comprises 16 residues. For the CDR3, the DNA is TGTGCCAGCAGTTACTCGCTAAGGAATGGGGAGCGAAAAGCTTTCTTT. Translation: CASSYSLRNGERKAFF.

The chain has TRBV10-2 and TRBJ2-6; D is unclear. This CDR3 is 14 amino acids long. Trimming removed 2 bases at V and 3 bases at J, with 5 bases between. Germline V lookup: CDR1 WSHSY, CDR2 SAAADI. CDR3: CASSEALGANVLTF. The CDR3 nucleotides are TGCGCCAGCAGTGAGGCACTTGGGGCCAACGTCCTGACTTTC.

The CDR3 sequence is CASSVEGGLAGWEETQYF. For the CDR3, the DNA is TGTGCCAGCAGCGTAGAGGGGGGGCTAGCGGGTTGGGAAGAGACCCAGTACTTC. The chain uses TRBV9 and TRBJ2-5; 8 positions match TRBD2. The germline CDR1 and CDR2 sequences are SGDLS and YYNGEE. This CDR3 spans 18 amino acids. J lost 3 bases, V lost 0 bases, and 13 bases had no gene match. Complete variable domain (other parts from reference TRBV9 and TRBJ2-5): DSGVTQTPKHLITATGQRVTLRCSPRSGDLSVYWYQQSLDQGLQFLIQYYNGEERAKGNILERFSAQQFPDLHSELNLSSLELGDSALYFCASSVEGGLAGWEETQYFGPGTRLLVL.

The chain uses TRBV7-7 and TRBJ2-7, with 9 bases aligning to TRBD1. CDR1 SSHAT and CDR2 FNYEAQ come from the germline V gene (reference sequence). The CDR3 sequence is 13 residues long. J gave up 3 bases and V 5 bases, and 2 bases lay outside the gene matches. The CDR3 reads CASSPGQGYEQYF. The CDR3, as DNA: TGTGCCAGCAGCCCGGGACAGGGCTACGAGCAGTACTTC.

On this clone itself: Germline and junction disagree at one end, which may indicate a read error. At the DNA level, this CDR3 is encoded by other sequences in the same sample as well. The chain has TRBV2 and TRBJ2-3, with 10 bases identical to TRBD2. CDR3 length: 14 amino acids. Germline loops: CDR1 SNHLY, CDR2 FYNNEI. This CDR3 reads CASSWTSGTDTQYF. The DNA for the CDR3 is TGTGCCAGCAGTTGGACTAGCGGCACAGACACGCAGTATTTT.

The chain links TRBV29-1 to TRBJ2-4; 7 bases agree with TRBD1. Germline CDR1 and CDR2: SQVTM and ANQGSEA. Trimming cost V 6 bases and J 4 bases; bases outside gene matches: 3. There are 12 residues in the CDR3. The DNA for the CDR3 is TGCAGCGTCCTGACAGGGAAAAACATTCAGTACTTC. Translated, it gives CSVLTGKNIQYF.

The V call is TRBV5-6, the J call TRBJ1-2; TRBD1 agrees at 8 bases. Germline-derived CDR1 and CDR2 are SGHDT and YYEEEE. The trim removed 0 bases at V and 10 bases at J, leaving 17 bases unmatched. This CDR3 is built from 17 residues. CDR3 loop: CASSLAVGAGGYVVYTF. In DNA form, the CDR3 reads TGTGCCAGCAGCTTGGCGGTGGGGGCAGGGGGCTACGTTGTCTACACCTTC.

Only one count was recorded for this clone. V is TRBV9 and J is TRBJ2-7; 7 bases map to TRBD2. The CDR3 has 14 residues. In germline, CDR1 is SGDLS, CDR2 YYNGEE. Trimming took 0 bases from V and 5 from J; bases not matched to a gene: 5. Here the CDR3 DNA reads TGTGCCAGCAGCGTAGAAGGCCTAGCGGACGAGCAGTACTTC. Its protein product is CASSVEGLADEQYF.

This chain joins TRBV2 and TRBJ2-3; 14 bases agree with TRBD2. Germline CDR1 and CDR2: SNHLY and FYNNEI. The CDR3 has 17 residues. V dropped 6 bases and J dropped 0; count of bases not matched to a gene: 5. CDR3 in amino acids: CASRWTSGGLSTDTQYF. CDR3 sequence (DNA): TGTGCCAGCAGATGGACTAGCGGGGGGCTTAGCACAGATACGCAGTATTTT. Full variable domain (remainder filled in from reference TRBV2 and TRBJ2-3): EPEVTQTPSHQVTQMGQEVILRCVPISNHLYFYWYRQILGQKVEFLVSFYNNEISEKSEIFDDQFSVERPDGSNFTLKIRSTKLEDSAMYFCASRWTSGGLSTDTQYFGPGTRLTVL.

This chain connects TRBV4-1 to TRBJ2-7, with a tentative D call TRBD2 (6 bases). The CDR3 sequence is 14 residues long. Germline CDR1 MGHRA, CDR2 YSYEKL. V lost 1 base and J 6 bases, leaving 13 bases between the germline ends. The CDR3 loop is CASSQAGVLGEQYF. In nucleotides, the CDR3 is TGCGCCAGCAGCCAAGCGGGGGTGTTGGGCGAGCAGTACTTC.

The rearrangement links TRBV7-7 to TRBJ2-7; D is possibly TRBD1 (7 bases). Germline lookup yields CDR1 SSHAT and CDR2 FNYEAQ (reference sequence). This CDR3 comprises 17 residues. V was trimmed by 1 base and J by 0 bases, leaving 16 bases between them. CDR3 residues: CASSLGRRGDSSYEQYF. The CDR3 nucleotides are TGTGCCAGCAGCTTAGGTAGGAGGGGGGACAGCTCCTACGAGCAGTACTTC.

J is TRBJ2-7 and V is TRBV5-4; 8 nucleotides line up with TRBD1. CDR1 SGHNT and CDR2 YYREEE come from the germline V gene (reference sequence). V shed 4 bases, J shed 0 bases, and the junction held 6 bases outside the gene matches. The CDR3 sequence is 15 residues long. CDR3 region: CASSPGQVNSYEQYF. DNA of the CDR3: TGTGCCAGCAGCCCGGGACAGGTTAACTCCTACGAGCAGTACTTC.

This sequence joins TRBV7-6 and TRBJ2-3; 10 nucleotides match TRBD1. The CDR3 extends over 18 amino acids. V dropped 2 bases and J dropped 4; count of bases not matched to a gene: 12. Per germline, CDR1 SGHVS and CDR2 FNYEAQ. The CDR3 protein is CASSLNSPRDRGSDTQYF. The CDR3 DNA reads TGTGCCAGCAGCTTAAATTCTCCGAGGGACAGGGGCTCAGATACGCAGTATTTT.